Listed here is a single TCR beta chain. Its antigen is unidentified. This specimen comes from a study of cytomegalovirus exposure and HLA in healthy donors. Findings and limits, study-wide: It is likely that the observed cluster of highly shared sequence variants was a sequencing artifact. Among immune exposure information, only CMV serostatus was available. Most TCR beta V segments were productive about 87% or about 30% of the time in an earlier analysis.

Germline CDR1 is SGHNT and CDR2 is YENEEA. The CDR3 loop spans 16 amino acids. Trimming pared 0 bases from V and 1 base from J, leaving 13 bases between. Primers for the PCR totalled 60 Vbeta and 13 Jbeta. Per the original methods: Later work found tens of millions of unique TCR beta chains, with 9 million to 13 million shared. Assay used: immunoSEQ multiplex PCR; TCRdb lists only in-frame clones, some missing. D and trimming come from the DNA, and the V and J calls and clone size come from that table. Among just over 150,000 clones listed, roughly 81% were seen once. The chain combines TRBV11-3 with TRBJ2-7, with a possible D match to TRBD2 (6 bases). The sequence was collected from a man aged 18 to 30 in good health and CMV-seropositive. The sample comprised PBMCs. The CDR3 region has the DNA TGTGCCAGCAGCTTAGATACCGGGACTGCTTCCTACGAGCAGTACTTC. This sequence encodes CASSLDTGTASYEQYF.